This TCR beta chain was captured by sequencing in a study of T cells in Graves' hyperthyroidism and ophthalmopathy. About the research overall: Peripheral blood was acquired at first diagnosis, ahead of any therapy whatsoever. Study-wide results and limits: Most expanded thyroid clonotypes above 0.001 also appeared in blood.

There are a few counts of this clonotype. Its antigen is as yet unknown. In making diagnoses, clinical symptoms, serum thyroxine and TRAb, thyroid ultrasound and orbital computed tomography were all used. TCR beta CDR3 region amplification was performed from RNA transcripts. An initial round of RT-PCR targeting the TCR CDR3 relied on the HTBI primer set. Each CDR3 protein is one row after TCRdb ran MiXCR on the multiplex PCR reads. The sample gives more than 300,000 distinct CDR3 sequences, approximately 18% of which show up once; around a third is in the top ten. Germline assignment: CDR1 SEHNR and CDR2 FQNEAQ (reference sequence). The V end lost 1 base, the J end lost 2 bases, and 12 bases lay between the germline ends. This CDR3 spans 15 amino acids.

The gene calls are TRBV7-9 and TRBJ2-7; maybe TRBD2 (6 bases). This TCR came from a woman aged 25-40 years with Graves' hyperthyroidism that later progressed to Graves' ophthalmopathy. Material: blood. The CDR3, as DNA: TGTGCCAGCAGCTTAGTAGGTGGGGGGACCTACGAGCAGTACTTC. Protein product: CASSLVGGGTYEQYF.